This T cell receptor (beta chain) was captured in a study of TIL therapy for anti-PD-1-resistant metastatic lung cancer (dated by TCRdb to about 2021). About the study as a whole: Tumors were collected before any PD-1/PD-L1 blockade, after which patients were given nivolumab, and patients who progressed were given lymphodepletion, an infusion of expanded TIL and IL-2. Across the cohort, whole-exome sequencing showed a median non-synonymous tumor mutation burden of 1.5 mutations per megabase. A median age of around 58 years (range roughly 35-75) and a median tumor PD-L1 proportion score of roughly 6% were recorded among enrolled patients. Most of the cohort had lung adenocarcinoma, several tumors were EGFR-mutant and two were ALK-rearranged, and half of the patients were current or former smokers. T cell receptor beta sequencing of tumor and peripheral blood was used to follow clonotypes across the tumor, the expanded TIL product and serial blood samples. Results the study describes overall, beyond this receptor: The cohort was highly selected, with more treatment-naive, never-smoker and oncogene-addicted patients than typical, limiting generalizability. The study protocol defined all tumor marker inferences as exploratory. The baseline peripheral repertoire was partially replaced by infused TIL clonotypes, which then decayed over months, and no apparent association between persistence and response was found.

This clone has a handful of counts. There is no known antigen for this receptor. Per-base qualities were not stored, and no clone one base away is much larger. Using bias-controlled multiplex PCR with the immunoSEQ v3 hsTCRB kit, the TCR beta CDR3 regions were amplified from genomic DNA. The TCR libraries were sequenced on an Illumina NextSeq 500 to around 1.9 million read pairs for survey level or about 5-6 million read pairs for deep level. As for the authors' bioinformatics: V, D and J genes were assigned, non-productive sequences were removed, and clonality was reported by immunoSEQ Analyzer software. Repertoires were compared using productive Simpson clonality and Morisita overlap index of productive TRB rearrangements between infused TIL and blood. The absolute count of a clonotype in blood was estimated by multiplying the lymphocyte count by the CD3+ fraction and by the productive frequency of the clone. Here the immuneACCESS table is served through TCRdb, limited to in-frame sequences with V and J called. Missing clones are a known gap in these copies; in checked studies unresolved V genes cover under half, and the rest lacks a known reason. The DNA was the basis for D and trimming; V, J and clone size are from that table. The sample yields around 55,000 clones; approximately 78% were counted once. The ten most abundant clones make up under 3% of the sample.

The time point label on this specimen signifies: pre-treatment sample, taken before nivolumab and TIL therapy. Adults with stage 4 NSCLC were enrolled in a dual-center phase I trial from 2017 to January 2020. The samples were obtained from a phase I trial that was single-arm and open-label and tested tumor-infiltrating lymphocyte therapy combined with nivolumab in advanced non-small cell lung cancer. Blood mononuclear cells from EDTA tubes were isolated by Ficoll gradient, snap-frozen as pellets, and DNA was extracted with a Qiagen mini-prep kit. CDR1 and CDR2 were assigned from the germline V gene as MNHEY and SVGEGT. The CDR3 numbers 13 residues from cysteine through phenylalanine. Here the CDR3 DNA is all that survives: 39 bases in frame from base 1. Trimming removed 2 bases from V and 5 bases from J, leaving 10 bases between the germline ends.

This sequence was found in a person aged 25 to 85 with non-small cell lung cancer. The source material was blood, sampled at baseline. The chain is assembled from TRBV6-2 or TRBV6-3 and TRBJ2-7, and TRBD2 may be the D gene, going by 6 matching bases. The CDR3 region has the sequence CASSYRGYHEQYF. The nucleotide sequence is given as TGTGCCAGCAGTTACCGGGGGTATCACGAGCAGTACTTC.